The 15 T cell receptor beta chains below were found in one sample sequenced in a study of T cells in women clearing cervical HPV infection. Profiling relied on immunoSEQ multiplex PCR, and the TCRdb table lists in-frame clones only, not all of them. In all, the sample yields about 30,000 clones. The specimen was blood buffy coat. The receptors were gathered from a woman aged 18 to 69 with a cervical HPV16 infection that either progressed to CIN3+ or cleared (not recorded which).

Worth noting for this clone: The read is 3 residues too short to cover the CDR3 end, so that end is filled in from the germline J gene. The V gene is TRBV19, the J gene TRBJ2-4; TRBD1 agrees at 8 bases. The CDR3 consists of 17 residues. Germline V gene lookup returns CDR1 LNHDA and CDR2 SQIVND (reference sequence). CDR3 loop: CASSIRRTGKGNYGQYF. The covered CDR3 bases are TGTGCCAGTAGTATAAGGCGGACAGGGAAAGGGAACTATGGT.

Points on this clone: The read is 3 residues too short to cover the CDR3 end, so that end is filled in from the germline J gene. The rearrangement uses TRBV7-9 and TRBJ2-4; a weak D match, TRBD1 (6 bases). The germline V gene has CDR1 SEHNR and CDR2 FQNEAQ (reference sequence). The CDR3 is 14 residues long. The part of the CDR3 DNA that was read is TGTGCCAGCAGCTTAGGGCTTGGGGGCTATGGT. This translates into CASSLGLGGYG. The whole CDR3 protein is CASSLGLGGYGQYF.

For this clone: The read gets to within 3 residues of the CDR3 end, and the germline J gene fills in the rest. The rearrangement links TRBV10-1 to TRBJ2-7, with D uncertain. This CDR3 has 15 amino acids. Germline V gives CDR1 WNHNN, CDR2 SYGVQD (reference sequence). The germline V and J ends were trimmed by 0 bases and 0 bases, with 9 bases remaining between them. CDR3 amino acids: CASSESLAPSYEQYF. The CDR3 bases that were read are TGCGCCAGCAGTGAGTCGTTAGCCCCCTCCTACGAG.

As to this clone: The read ends 3 residues early relative to the CDR3; the germline J gene fills the gap. The genes are TRBV7-9 and TRBJ2-2; 9 bases align to TRBD1. Germline CDR1 reads SEHNR; CDR2 reads FQNEAQ (reference sequence). CDR3 length: 15 amino acids. Incomplete CDR3 DNA: TGTGCCAGCAGCCCCCGGACAGGGGCGGGAGAAAAG. Its translation: CASSPRTGAGEK. The CDR3 as a whole reads CASSPRTGAGEKLFF.

Concerning this clone: Read coverage stops 3 residues before the CDR3 terminus; the germline J gene supplies the remainder. The chain uses TRBV5-1 and TRBJ2-5, with 8 positions matching TRBD1. V shed 2 bases, J shed 5 bases, and the junction held 2 bases outside the gene matches. CDR3 length equals 13 residues. The V gene's germline CDR1 is SGHRS and CDR2 YFSETQ. CDR3 sequence reads: CASSFHRGETQYF. Incomplete CDR3 DNA: TGCGCCAGCAGCTTCCACAGGGGGGAGACC.

In the case of this clone: The CDR3 extends 3 residues past the end of the read, so its final part is completed from the germline J gene. The chain recombines TRBV5-1 with TRBJ2-7, with D perhaps TRBD1 (5 bases). The CDR3 has 12 residues. The ends were cut back, 0 bases at V and 5 bases at J, with 6 bases in the middle. Germline lookup yields CDR1 SGHRS and CDR2 YFSETQ. The sequenced CDR3 bases are TGCGCCAGCAGCTTGGCCAGGGACGAG. Protein: CASSLARDE. The CDR3, in full, reads CASSLARDEQYF.

As for this clone: The read is 3 residues too short to cover the CDR3 end, so that end is filled in from the germline J gene. The chain couples TRBV19 to TRBJ1-2; 9 bases align to TRBD1. The germline V gene has CDR1 LNHDA and CDR2 SQIVND (reference sequence). V gave up 6 bases and J gave up 3 bases; unmatched junction bases: 8. This CDR3 region has 15 residues. The CDR3 bases that were read are TGTGCCAGTAGCATGGGGACAGGGATGTACTATGGC. Its protein is CASSMGTGMYYG. In full, the CDR3 is CASSMGTGMYYGYTF.

In regard to this clone: The missing CDR3 end, 3 residues past where the read stops, is filled in from the germline J gene. This sequence joins TRBV6-4 and TRBJ2-2; tentatively, D is TRBD1 (6 bases). The V end was cut by 4 bases, the J end by 2 bases, with 14 bases between. The length of the CDR3 is 16 residues. Germline CDR1 reads MRHNA; CDR2 reads SNTAGT. CDR3 protein: CASSAHYRENTGELFF. The covered CDR3 bases are TGTGCCAGCAGTGCTCATTACAGGGAAAACACCGGGGAG.

Note on this clone: Read sequence stops 3 residues before the CDR3 end, and the germline J gene provides the missing end. This chain joins TRBV7-2 and TRBJ1-5, with D perhaps TRBD1 (6 bases). Trimming removed 5 bases from V and 7 bases from J, with 12 bases in between. This CDR3 is built from 13 residues. CDR1 and CDR2 from the germline V gene are SGHTA and FQGNSA. The covered CDR3 bases are TGTGCCAGCAGCCCTACAGGGTTGCAGCCC. This encodes CASSPTGLQP. The entire CDR3 reads CASSPTGLQPQHF.

In regard to this clone: The read ends 3 residues before the CDR3 terminus; that terminus is restored from the germline J gene. J is TRBJ1-2 and V is TRBV2; 8 bases agree with TRBD1. Trimming took 7 bases from V and 2 from J; bases not matched to a gene: 6. The germline CDR1 and CDR2 sequences are SNHLY and FYNNEI. This CDR3 region has 14 residues. The DNA read from the CDR3 is TGTGCCAGCAATAACAGGGGGGTGAACTATGGC. Encoded protein: CASNNRGVNYG. The CDR3 as a whole reads CASNNRGVNYGYTF.

Concerning this clone: The CDR3 end is not reached by the read, which stops 3 residues before it; the germline J gene fills it in. The chain recombines TRBV5-1 with TRBJ1-4; perhaps TRBD1 as D (5 bases). With 0 bases removed from V and 1 base from J, the gap between germline ends came to 7 bases. CDR1 is SGHRS, CDR2 YFSETQ, per germline. The CDR3 is 15 amino acids. The CDR3 bases that were read are TGCGCCAGCAGCTTGGGACAGTTAACTAATGAAAAA. This gives the protein CASSLGQLTNEK. The full-length CDR3 reads as CASSLGQLTNEKLFF.

For this clone: The read stops 3 residues short of the end of the CDR3; the missing end is completed from the germline J gene. The chain joins TRBV19 to TRBJ2-7; the D gene is possibly TRBD1 (6 bases). CDR1 is LNHDA and CDR2 is SQIVND in the germline V gene (reference sequence). V lost 5 bases and J lost 3, with 11 bases in between. This CDR3 is 13 amino acids long. The CDR3 spells CASSLDRNYEQYF. CDR3 bases read: TGTGCCAGTAGTTTGGACAGAAACTACGAG.

Details on this clone: Sequencing ends 3 residues short of the CDR3 end; the germline J gene provides the rest. The chain couples TRBV7-3 to TRBJ2-7, with 8 positions matching TRBD2. The ends lost 5 bases at V and 1 base at J; junction bases unmatched: 7. The CDR3 contains 15 residues. Germline-derived CDR1 and CDR2 are SGHTA and FQGTGA. The sequenced part of the CDR3 DNA is TGTGCCAGCAGCGTATCCGGGACTAGTTCCTACGAG. It codes for CASSVSGTSSYE. The whole CDR3 sequence reads CASSVSGTSSYEQYF.

With respect to this clone: The read gets to within 3 residues of the CDR3 end, and the germline J gene fills in the rest. The chain carries TRBV7-8 and TRBJ2-5; 10 nucleotides align to TRBD2. The CDR3 is 16 amino acids. Germline CDR1 is SGHVS and CDR2 is FQNEAQ. The V segment lost 0 bases and the J segment 3 bases; nucleotides outside the gene matches: 4. The CDR3 DNA, read in part, is TGTGCCAGCAGCTTAGCTCTCGGACTAGCGGAAGAGACC. Its protein product is CASSLALGLAEET. The whole CDR3 protein is CASSLALGLAEETQYF. Variable domain in full (rest from reference TRBV7-8 and TRBJ2-5): GAGVSQSPRYKVAKRGQDVALRCDPISGHVSLFWYQQALGQGPEFLTYFQNEAQLDKSGLPSDRFFAERPEGSVSTLKIQRTQQEDSAVYLCASSLALGLAEETQYFGPGTRLLVL.

As regards this clone: The observed sequence ends 3 residues before the CDR3 terminus, with the missing tail filled in from the germline J gene. The rearrangement joins TRBV18 to TRBJ2-1; 8 bases are shared with TRBD1. Looked up from germline, CDR1 is KGHSH and CDR2 is LQKENI. CDR3 length equals 15 residues. The junction had 12 bases not matched to a gene; V was cut back by 6 bases and J by 8 bases. CDR3 DNA (partial): TGTGCCAGCTCCCCGGCAGGGGGCGAAGTATATGAG. This codes for CASSPAGGEVYE. The whole CDR3 sequence reads CASSPAGGEVYEQFF.